A single sample gave rise to the 17 T cell receptor beta chains below, sequenced in a study of blood T cell repertoires in COVID-19. Measured with immunoSEQ multiplex PCR; TCRdb has only the in-frame clones, and not every one. The table includes a few hundred thousand clones, less than 85% detected once. Sequencing was done on a sample of peripheral blood. Every receptor here comes from a young woman with acute or convalescent COVID-19.

V gene TRBV4-1 combines with J gene TRBJ2-5; 8 nucleotides line up with TRBD2. The trim removed 0 bases at V and 4 bases at J, leaving 7 bases unmatched. CDR1 is MGHRA and CDR2 is YSYEKL in the germline V gene. The CDR3 spans 16 residues. For the CDR3, the DNA is TGCGCCAGCAGCCAAGACCCAGCGGGGGAGGGAGAGACCCAGTACTTC. Its protein is CASSQDPAGEGETQYF.

The chain uses TRBV6-5 and TRBJ1-2; TRBD1 agrees at 7 bases. Germline CDR1 is MNHEY and CDR2 is SVGAGI. J was trimmed by 3 bases and V by 4 bases; bases with no gene match: 2. This CDR3 has 13 amino acids. CDR3 in DNA: TGTGCCAGCAGTTTGACAGGGCACTATGGCTACACCTTC. It codes for CASSLTGHYGYTF.

The genes are TRBV10-3 and TRBJ1-4; D is perhaps TRBD1 (5 bases). This CDR3 is built from 15 residues. Trimming stripped 6 bases from V and 6 bases from J, with 17 bases between. CDR1 is ENHRY, CDR2 SYGVKD, per germline. The CDR3 is CAIRASKGADEKLFF. As DNA, the CDR3 is TGTGCCATCAGAGCGTCCAAAGGGGCGGATGAAAAACTGTTTTTT.

J is TRBJ2-1 and V is TRBV5-4, with D perhaps TRBD1 (5 bases). The CDR3 has 15 residues. V gave up 5 bases and J gave up 9 bases, with 21 bases separating them. Germline-derived CDR1 and CDR2 are SGHNT and YYREEE (reference sequence). The CDR3 DNA is TGTGCCAGCAGGCGTGACACGGTTTTAAGGGGTGAGCAGTTCTTC. Its translation is CASRRDTVLRGEQFF.

The chain uses TRBV13 and TRBJ1-6; 7 positions agree with TRBD1. Trimming at V came to 5 bases and at J to 4 bases, leaving 8 bases not matched to a gene. The CDR3 runs 16 residues. CDR1 is PRHDT, CDR2 FYEKMQ, per germline (reference sequence). The CDR3 protein is CASSPTGTAYNSPLHF. The CDR3, as DNA: TGTGCCAGCAGCCCCACCGGGACAGCATATAATTCACCCCTCCACTTT.

The CDR3 sequence is CASSLTPWNTEAFF. CDR3 coding DNA: TGTGCCAGCAGCTTGACTCCCTGGAACACTGAAGCTTTCTTT. The V and J genes are TRBV5-8 and TRBJ1-1; D is uncertain. Trimming cost V 1 base and J 1 base, with 8 bases left between them. This CDR3 has 14 amino acids. From germline, CDR1 is SGHTS and CDR2 YDEGEE.

The chain carries TRBV28 and TRBJ2-2; 8 nucleotides line up with TRBD1. Germline V gene lookup returns CDR1 MDHEN and CDR2 SYDVKM. The CDR3 runs to 15 residues. J was trimmed by 6 bases and V by 5 bases; bases with no gene match: 8. The CDR3 sequence: CASSPDREGPGELFF. The CDR3 coding sequence is TGTGCCAGCAGTCCGGACAGGGAAGGACCCGGGGAGCTGTTTTTT.

The chain carries TRBV24-1 and TRBJ1-5; tentative D call: TRBD1 (6 bases). The germline V and J ends were trimmed by 6 bases and 3 bases, with 11 bases remaining between them. Per the germline V gene, CDR1 is KGHDR and CDR2 is SFDVKD. The CDR3 contains 14 residues. The CDR3 loop reads CATSPRGDNQPQHF. In DNA form, the CDR3 reads TGTGCCACCAGTCCCAGGGGTGACAATCAGCCCCAGCATTTT.

This clone was observed once. This chain links TRBV11-2 with TRBJ2-4; the D gene is possibly TRBD2 (6 bases). CDR3 length: 15 residues. V gave up 8 bases and J gave up 7 bases, with 21 bases separating them. Germline lookup yields CDR1 SGHAT and CDR2 FQNNGV. The CDR3 reads CASSLYPRGRNIQYF. The CDR3 bases are TGTGCCAGCTCCCTGTACCCCCGAGGGAGGAACATTCAGTACTTC.

This chain connects TRBV28 to TRBJ2-6, with 9 bases lining up with TRBD2. The CDR3 has 17 residues. Trimming took 4 bases from V and 4 from J; bases not matched to a gene: 8. CDR1 and CDR2 (germline): MDHEN, SYDVKM. Written as DNA, the CDR3 is TGTGCCAGCAGTTGGGGACTAGCCGGGAGAGGGGCCAACGTCCTGACTTTC. Translating gives CASSWGLAGRGANVLTF.

The genes are TRBV11-1 and TRBJ1-2; a possible D gene is TRBD1 (5 bases). CDR1 is SGHAT, CDR2 FQDESV, per germline (reference sequence). V was pared by 6 bases and J by 4 bases, with 18 bases between. CDR3 length: 15 residues. CDR3 region: CASRDGTPGRYGYTF. The CDR3 nucleotides are TGTGCCAGCAGGGACGGGACTCCGGGGCGCTATGGCTACACCTTC.

J is TRBJ1-6 and V is TRBV5-4; 7 bases are a match to TRBD1. The CDR3 is made up of 16 amino acids. The ends lost 4 bases at V and 7 bases at J; junction bases unmatched: 11. Germline V CDR1 and CDR2: SGHNT, YYREEE (reference sequence). The CDR3 loop reads CASSNGGGQKNSPLHF. The CDR3 DNA is TGTGCCAGCAGCAACGGGGGGGGACAGAAGAATTCACCCCTCCACTTT.

CDR3 amino acids: CATSDVGQGSPRADTQYF. The CDR3 DNA follows: TGTGCCACCAGTGATGTGGGACAGGGATCCCCTCGGGCAGATACGCAGTATTTT. The J gene is TRBJ2-3, the V gene TRBV24-1; TRBD1 matches 9 bases. The CDR3 is 18 residues long. V was pared by 3 bases and J by 4 bases, with 13 bases of the junction left unmatched. Germline V gives CDR1 KGHDR, CDR2 SFDVKD.

The J gene is TRBJ1-5, the V gene TRBV7-9; D uncertain. The V gene's germline CDR1 is SEHNR and CDR2 FQNEAQ (reference sequence). The CDR3 contains 15 residues. V was cut by 4 bases and J by 5 bases, with 15 bases left in between. CDR3 sequence (DNA): TGTGCCAGCAGCTCTAGCGAGAGTCCCCATCAGCCCCAGCATTTT. Translating gives CASSSSESPHQPQHF. The variable domain in full, completed from reference TRBV7-9 and TRBJ1-5, reads DTGVSQNPRHKITKRGQNVTFRCDPISEHNRLYWYRQTLGQGPEFLTYFQNEAQLEKSRLLSDRFSAERPKGSFSTLEIQRTEQGDSAMYLCASSSSESPHQPQHFGDGTRLSIL.

The chain employs TRBV28 and TRBJ2-7; D may be TRBD1 (6 bases). CDR3 length equals 18 residues. Trimming stripped 2 bases from V and 3 bases from J, with 23 bases between. The germline V gene encodes CDR1 MDHEN and CDR2 SYDVKM. The CDR3 bases are TGTGCCAGCAGTTTAGTTCCTCTTTTCGGGACAAACCACTACGAGCAGTACTTC. It translates to CASSLVPLFGTNHYEQYF.

The rearrangement joins TRBV7-9 to TRBJ1-1; D remains ambiguous. The germline gives CDR1 SEHNR, CDR2 FQNEAQ (reference sequence). Trimming cost V 2 bases and J 4 bases, with 8 bases left between them. The CDR3 is made up of 13 amino acids. The CDR3 nucleotides read TGTGCCAGCAGCTTATCGGGAATCACTGAAGCTTTCTTT. It yields the protein CASSLSGITEAFF.

The chain employs TRBV5-1 and TRBJ2-2; perhaps TRBD2 as D (6 bases). The CDR3 runs 15 residues. Germline V lookup: CDR1 SGHRS, CDR2 YFSETQ. V was trimmed by 4 bases and J by 0 bases, leaving 10 bases between them. The CDR3 region has the DNA TGCGCCAGCAGCCGGGGGACGGCGAACACCGGGGAGCTGTTTTTT. This translates into CASSRGTANTGELFF.